This T cell receptor beta chain appears in the sequencing data of a study of T cells in Graves' hyperthyroidism and ophthalmopathy. This clonotype was seen repeatedly, ten times or more. Its antigen is not identified. Study-wide findings and caveats: Onset of ophthalmopathy came a median roughly 6.4 months after the model predicted it. A model using 13 V-J features told ophthalmopathy apart from stable hyperthyroidism. In blood, most of the thyroid clonotypes expanded above 0.001 were also present.

Germline V lookup: CDR1 SNHLY, CDR2 FYNNEI. CDR3 length: 14 residues. V was clipped by 4 bases and J by 7 bases; unmatched bases: 5. Amplification targeted TCR beta CDR3 regions from RNA transcripts. First-round RT-PCR with HTBI primers amplified the TCR CDR3 region. Each CDR3 protein is one row after TCRdb ran MiXCR on the multiplex PCR reads. This repertoire shows approximately 700,000 distinct CDR3 sequences, about 45% found once; its top ten account for about 7%. The chain recombines TRBV2 with TRBJ1-5, with 9 bases that match TRBD1. The sequence was collected from an adult man with Graves' disease, either hyperthyroidism or ophthalmopathy (not recorded which). Sequencing was performed on peripheral blood or thyroid tissue (not recorded which). DNA for the CDR3: TGTGCCAGCAGTGGTGGGGACAGGGAGCAGCCCCAGCATTTT. Translating it yields CASSGGDREQPQHF.